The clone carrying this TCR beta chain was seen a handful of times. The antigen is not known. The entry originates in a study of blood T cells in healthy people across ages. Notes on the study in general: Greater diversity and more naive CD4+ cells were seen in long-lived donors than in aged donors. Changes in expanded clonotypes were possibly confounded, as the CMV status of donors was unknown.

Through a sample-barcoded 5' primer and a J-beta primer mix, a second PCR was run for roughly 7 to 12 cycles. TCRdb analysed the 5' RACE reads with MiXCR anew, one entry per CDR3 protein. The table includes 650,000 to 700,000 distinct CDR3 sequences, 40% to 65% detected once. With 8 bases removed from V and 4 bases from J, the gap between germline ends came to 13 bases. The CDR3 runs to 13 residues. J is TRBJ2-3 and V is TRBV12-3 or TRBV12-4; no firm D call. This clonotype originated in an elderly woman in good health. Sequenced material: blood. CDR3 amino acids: CASGPEDADTQYF. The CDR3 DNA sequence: TGTGCCAGCGGACCCGAGGACGCAGATACGCAGTATTTT.